This T cell receptor beta chain originates from a study of cytomegalovirus exposure and HLA in healthy donors. Per the germline V gene, CDR1 is LGHNA and CDR2 is YSLEER. The CDR3 sequence is 13 residues long. Trimming stripped 0 bases from V and 4 bases from J, with 7 bases between. In the PCR, 60 Vbeta and 13 Jbeta primers were used. Some clones are missing from TCRdb's copy, which holds only in-frame ones; the method was immunoSEQ multiplex PCR. Among 150,000 to 200,000 clones listed, more than 75% were seen once. Sequencing was carried out using PBMCs. This sequence joins TRBV4-3 and TRBJ2-7; no reliable D call. The sequence derives from a girl under 18 in good health and CMV-seropositive. CDR3 in DNA: TGCGCCAGCAGCCAAGATATATTGTACGAGCAGTACTTC. It yields the protein CASSQDILYEQYF.